This TCR beta chain appears in the sequencing data of a study of tumor and adjacent non-tumor tissue in lung cancer. No cell sorting was done before RNA was extracted from the tissue. Whole-study results and caveats: Significantly higher TCR diversity was found in tumor than normal lung.

A modified ARM-PCR protocol with three rounds of nested PCR amplified TCRbeta. TCRdb reanalysed the multiplex PCR reads using MiXCR and keeps one entry per CDR3 protein. The sample lists 84,000 or so distinct CDR3 sequences; about 66% were seen once. A word on this clonotype: The target antigen is unknown. Just one base apart from a much larger clone, this may be a read error. The conserved final phenylalanine or tryptophan is absent from the CDR3, which likely points to a read error.

The CDR3 is made up of 16 amino acids. In germline, CDR1 is MGHRA, CDR2 YSYEKL. V dropped 4 bases and J dropped 5 bases, with 20 bases sitting between them. The rearrangement uses TRBV4-1 and TRBJ2-5; tentative D call: TRBD2 (6 bases). What was sequenced was lung tumor tissue. This receptor was obtained from a man aged 65 to 79 with non-small cell lung cancer. The CDR3 is CASSPPWGGTLETQYL. The CDR3 coding sequence is TGCGCCAGCAGCCCTCCCTGGGGCGGGACCTTGGAGACCCAGTACCTC.